This entry lists 10 T cell receptor beta chains sequenced from one sample in a study of OX40 agonist ivuxolimab in advanced cancers. Generated by immunoSEQ multiplex PCR, the TCRdb table keeps only in-frame clones and is missing some. The sample shows 40,000 to 60,000 clones, 80% to 85% of them seen only once. The sequences come from CD4+ or CD8+ T cells sorted from blood, collected in a trial of the OX40 agonist ivuxolimab. Source of these receptors: an adult with an advanced solid tumor such as melanoma, head and neck, liver or kidney cancer.

CDR3 DNA: TGTGCCAGCAGTTGGGCGGGGGGTCCCACCGGAGATACGCAGTATTTT. Protein product: CASSWAGGPTGDTQYF. The J gene is TRBJ2-3, the V gene TRBV27; 8 nucleotides match TRBD2. This CDR3 contains 16 residues. V trimming: 4 bases; J trimming: 5 bases; junction bases outside the gene matches: 11. Germline assignment: CDR1 MNHEY and CDR2 SMNVEV (reference sequence).

The gene calls are TRBV11-2 and TRBJ2-7; 7 nucleotides align to TRBD2. Trimming cost V 6 bases and J 2 bases; bases outside gene matches: 13. The CDR3 contains 16 residues. The germline V gene encodes CDR1 SGHAT and CDR2 FQNNGV. CDR3 coding DNA: TGTGCCAGCAGAACCGGGCGGGGAGGGGTTACCTACGAGCAGTACTTC. Protein product: CASRTGRGGVTYEQYF.

V is TRBV2 and J is TRBJ1-2; perhaps TRBD1 as D (6 bases). The CDR3 is made up of 14 amino acids. The germline V and J ends were trimmed by 10 bases and 3 bases, with 18 bases remaining between them. The V gene's germline CDR1 is SNHLY and CDR2 FYNNEI. This CDR3 reads CATRRGGEYYGYTF. DNA for the CDR3: TGTGCCACCAGGCGAGGGGGGGAGTACTATGGCTACACCTTC.

The genes are TRBV6-9 and TRBJ1-6; D uncertain. Germline values: CDR1 MNHGY, CDR2 SVAAGI. Between the trimmed V and J ends, which lost 3 bases and 5 bases, there was a span of 11 bases. This CDR3 region has 15 residues. The DNA of the CDR3 is TGTGCCAGCAGTTACATAGGATCAGATAATTCACCCCTCCACTTT. Its translation is CASSYIGSDNSPLHF.

DNA for the CDR3: TGTGCCAGCACTAGGGGGGATCTTGGGAAACACTCTGGAAACACCATATATTTT. It codes for CASTRGDLGKHSGNTIYF. This chain uses TRBV7-9 with TRBJ1-3; D possibly corresponds to TRBD1 (6 bases). V was shortened by 7 bases and J by 0 bases, with 22 bases between the two germline ends. This CDR3 contains 18 residues. The V gene's germline CDR1 is SEHNR and CDR2 FQNEAQ (reference sequence).

The chain uses TRBV11-2 and TRBJ1-1; D is undetermined. Germline loops: CDR1 SGHAT, CDR2 FQNNGV. V was pared by 5 bases and J by 2 bases, with 6 bases between. CDR3 length equals 12 residues. CDR3 in amino acids: CASSPLNTEAFF. The CDR3, as DNA: TGTGCCAGCAGCCCGCTCAACACTGAAGCTTTCTTT.

CDR3 sequence (DNA): TGTGCCAGCAGCAGGGGTACGCAAGAGACCCAGTACTTC. This translates into CASSRGTQETQYF. The V and J genes are TRBV7-2 and TRBJ2-5; possible D gene TRBD1, 5 bases. Trimming pared 5 bases from V and 2 bases from J, leaving 9 bases between. The CDR3 covers 13 residues. CDR1 is SGHTA and CDR2 is FQGNSA in the germline V gene.

The gene calls are TRBV5-5 and TRBJ2-7; possible D gene TRBD1, 6 bases. This CDR3 is 15 amino acids long. CDR1 and CDR2 from the germline V gene are SGHKS and YYEKEE (reference sequence). With 4 bases removed from V and 2 bases from J, the gap between germline ends came to 16 bases. The CDR3 loop reads CASSVSQGSPYEQYF. As DNA, the CDR3 is TGTGCCAGCAGCGTCAGCCAGGGGAGCCCCTACGAGCAGTACTTC. Full variable domain (outside the CDR3, taken from reference TRBV5-5 and TRBJ2-7): DAGVTQSPTHLIKTRGQQVTLRCSPISGHKSVSWYQQVLGQGPQFIFQYYEKEERGRGNFPDRFSARQFPNYSSELNVNALLLGDSALYLCASSVSQGSPYEQYFGPGTRLTVT.

The chain combines TRBV10-1 with TRBJ1-3; D is unresolved. Germline CDR1 is WNHNN and CDR2 is SYGVQD (reference sequence). Trimming pared 6 bases from V and 0 bases from J, leaving 12 bases between. The CDR3 length is 15 residues. In nucleotides, the CDR3 is TGCGCCAGCAGCCCGGGGAGCAGCTCTGGAAACACCATATATTTT. Its translation is CASSPGSSSGNTIYF.

The chain couples TRBV14 to TRBJ2-3; perhaps D is TRBD1 or TRBD2 (5 bases each). This CDR3 has 17 amino acids. Trimming left V 0 bases short and J 4 bases short, with 17 bases between. Germline CDR1 is SGHDN and CDR2 is FVKESK. The CDR3 DNA sequence: TGTGCCAGCAGCCAAGATCTAGGGAGAGTGGGGGCAGATACGCAGTATTTT. Its translation: CASSQDLGRVGADTQYF.